This entry lists 31 T cell receptor beta chains sequenced from one sample in a study of cytomegalovirus exposure and HLA in healthy donors. PCR used 60 Vbeta primers and 13 Jbeta primers. Using immunoSEQ multiplex PCR, the repertoire was profiled, and TCRdb retains in-frame clones only, with some absent. The table records some 140,000 clones, less than 85% of them present only once. The sequenced sample was PBMCs. These TCRs come from a man younger than 35 in good health and CMV-seropositive.

The chain couples TRBV14 to TRBJ2-2, with D possibly being TRBD1 (6 bases). Trimming cost V 1 base and J 4 bases, with 10 bases left between them. CDR1 and CDR2 (germline): SGHDN, FVKESK. CDR3 length: 15 amino acids. CDR3 bases: TGTGCCAGCAGCCAAGCACCAGGGGCCACCGGGGAGCTGTTTTTT. Amino acids: CASSQAPGATGELFF.

V is TRBV2 and J is TRBJ2-3, with 9 bases identical to TRBD2. There are 15 residues in the CDR3. Germline assignment: CDR1 SNHLY and CDR2 FYNNEI. Losses at the gene ends were 4 bases for V and 4 bases for J; bases not matched to a gene: 6. CDR3 in amino acids: CASSVLRGGADTQYF. The DNA of the CDR3 is TGTGCCAGCAGTGTTTTGCGCGGGGGGGCAGATACGCAGTATTTT.

This clone has a handful of counts. The rearrangement uses TRBV9 and TRBJ2-7; 8 bases are a match to TRBD2. Trimming at V came to 0 bases and at J to 2 bases, leaving 10 bases not matched to a gene. This CDR3 contains 17 residues. Germline loops: CDR1 SGDLS, CDR2 YYNGEE. In nucleotides, the CDR3 is TGTGCCAGCAGCGTAGGTATGAGCGGGGGATCGACCTACGAGCAGTACTTC. Protein product: CASSVGMSGGSTYEQYF.

The chain carries TRBV10-3 and TRBJ1-1; TRBD1 might be the D (6 bases). The V and J ends lost 0 bases and 0 bases respectively, with 14 bases between them. The CDR3 totals 17 residues. Germline V gene data show CDR1 as ENHRY and CDR2 as SYGVKD. The CDR3 region has the DNA TGTGCCATCAGTGAGTCGGGTGGGGGCGTAATGAACACTGAAGCTTTCTTT. It is translated as CAISESGGGVMNTEAFF.

This clone appeared a few times. The chain is built from TRBV5-1 and TRBJ2-1, with TRBD2 matching over 12 bases. CDR1 and CDR2 (germline): SGHRS, YFSETQ. The CDR3 has 16 residues. With 1 base clipped from V and 6 bases from J, the junction kept 5 bases outside the gene matches. The CDR3: CASSLLLAGGTNEQFF. CDR3 DNA sequence: TGCGCCAGCAGCTTGTTGCTAGCGGGAGGGACCAATGAGCAGTTCTTC. Looking up the rest from reference TRBV5-1 and TRBJ2-1 gives the full variable domain: KAGVTQTPRYLIKTRGQQVTLSCSPISGHRSVSWYQQTPGQGLQFLFEYFSETQRNKGNFPGRFSGRQFSNSRSEMNVSTLELGDSALYLCASSLLLAGGTNEQFFGPGTRLTVL.

The chain links TRBV18 to TRBJ2-1; 10 nucleotides agree with TRBD1. The CDR3 is 17 residues long. J gave up 0 bases and V 3 bases, and 5 bases lay outside the gene matches. Germline loops: CDR1 KGHSH, CDR2 LQKENI. The CDR3 DNA reads TGTGCCAGCTCACCGCCCGGGACAGGGGTCTCCTACAATGAGCAGTTCTTC. This gives the protein CASSPPGTGVSYNEQFF.

The chain combines TRBV27 with TRBJ2-1; TRBD2 aligns across 8 bases. J was trimmed by 6 bases and V by 9 bases; bases with no gene match: 13. Germline assignment: CDR1 MNHEY and CDR2 SMNVEV (reference sequence). The CDR3 consists of 15 residues. In DNA, the CDR3 is TGTGCCAGTCTAGAGACGGGAGGGCCGGGCAATGAGCAGTTCTTC. It codes for CASLETGGPGNEQFF.

The chain links TRBV16 to TRBJ1-2; D not resolved. Trimming shortened V by 0 bases and J by 4 bases, and 9 bases separated the two germline ends. CDR3 length: 14 residues. CDR1 is KGHSY, CDR2 FQNENV, per germline. Here the CDR3 DNA reads TGTGCCAGCAGCCAATCCGACGGAGCCTATGGCTACACCTTC. Translating it yields CASSQSDGAYGYTF.

The chain has TRBV19 and TRBJ2-7; D not resolved. CDR1 and CDR2 from the germline V gene are LNHDA and SQIVND (reference sequence). There are 12 residues in the CDR3. V lost 7 bases and J lost 0, with 7 bases in between. The CDR3 loop is CASTSSSYEQYF. The CDR3 DNA reads TGTGCCAGTACTTCTAGCTCCTACGAGCAGTACTTC.

The rearrangement joins TRBV7-9 to TRBJ2-7, with a tentative D call TRBD1 (5 bases). Trimming took 1 base from V and 9 from J, leaving 13 bases between them. The CDR3 runs 13 residues. In germline, CDR1 is SEHNR, CDR2 FQNEAQ (reference sequence). CDR3 loop: CASSLGTSLGQYF. The CDR3 coding sequence is TGTGCCAGCAGCTTAGGGACATCTCTAGGGCAGTACTTC. The complete variable domain, with remaining parts taken from reference TRBV7-9 and TRBJ2-7, reads DTGVSQNPRHKITKRGQNVTFRCDPISEHNRLYWYRQTLGQGPEFLTYFQNEAQLEKSRLLSDRFSAERPKGSFSTLEIQRTEQGDSAMYLCASSLGTSLGQYFGPGTRLTVT.

This clone was detected once. The V and J genes are TRBV27 and TRBJ2-7; no definite D call. The CDR3 runs to 14 residues. Germline assignment: CDR1 MNHEY and CDR2 SMNVEV (reference sequence). The V gene lost 3 bases and the J gene lost 2 bases, with 11 bases spanning the gap. CDR3 loop: CASSLTSPTYEQYF. The CDR3, as DNA: TGTGCCAGCAGTTTGACATCCCCCACCTACGAGCAGTACTTC.

The V call is TRBV7-9, the J call TRBJ1-1; D is uncertain. The germline V and J ends were trimmed by 6 bases and 4 bases, with 12 bases remaining between them. The CDR3 loop spans 13 amino acids. Germline V gene lookup returns CDR1 SEHNR and CDR2 FQNEAQ (reference sequence). Here the CDR3 reads CASRRREPTEAFF. The DNA for the CDR3 is TGTGCCAGCAGACGTAGGGAGCCCACTGAAGCTTTCTTT. Full variable domain (missing parts from reference TRBV7-9 and TRBJ1-1): DTGVSQNPRHKITKRGQNVTFRCDPISEHNRLYWYRQTLGQGPEFLTYFQNEAQLEKSRLLSDRFSAERPKGSFSTLEIQRTEQGDSAMYLCASRRREPTEAFFGQGTRLTVV.

The chain is built from TRBV27 and TRBJ2-2, with D possibly TRBD2 on 5 matching bases. The length of the CDR3 is 14 residues. Germline lookup yields CDR1 MNHEY and CDR2 SMNVEV (reference sequence). V lost 5 bases to trimming and J lost 4 bases, with 11 bases between them. The CDR3 bases are TGTGCCAGCAGTCCCCGGACTTTCACCGGGGAGCTGTTTTTT. The encoded protein is CASSPRTFTGELFF.

This clone was counted a few times. This sequence joins TRBV5-5 and TRBJ1-6, with unresolved D. Per the germline V gene, CDR1 is SGHKS and CDR2 is YYEKEE (reference sequence). V gave up 2 bases and J gave up 5 bases, with 11 bases separating them. There are 15 residues in the CDR3. For the CDR3, the DNA is TGTGCCAGCAGCTTAATTGGCGGCCATAATTCACCCCTCCACTTT. Translating it yields CASSLIGGHNSPLHF.

The chain couples TRBV10-3 to TRBJ2-7, with 9 bases aligning to TRBD2. This CDR3 has 14 residues. Unmatched junction bases numbered 6, after V lost 6 bases and J lost 3 bases. Germline V gives CDR1 ENHRY, CDR2 SYGVKD. The CDR3 reads CAIRSSGAFYEQYF. The CDR3 nucleotides are TGTGCCATCAGATCTAGCGGGGCGTTCTACGAGCAGTACTTC.

This chain joins TRBV29-1 and TRBJ1-5; a possible D gene is TRBD1 (6 bases). The V gene lost 4 bases and the J gene lost 4 bases, with 14 bases spanning the gap. Germline loops: CDR1 SQVTM, CDR2 ANQGSEA. The CDR3 has 14 amino acids. Here the CDR3 reads CSVAIGQQNQPQHF. CDR3 DNA: TGCAGCGTTGCCATCGGACAGCAAAATCAGCCCCAGCATTTT.

V gene TRBV2 combines with J gene TRBJ2-7; 9 bases match TRBD2. Germline V gives CDR1 SNHLY, CDR2 FYNNEI. The junction had 3 bases not matched to a gene; V was cut back by 2 bases and J by 1 base. The CDR3 covers 15 residues. The CDR3 loop is CASSELAGPSYEQYF. The CDR3 DNA sequence: TGTGCCAGCAGTGAACTAGCGGGACCATCCTACGAGCAGTACTTC.

This clone was counted between two and nine times. The V gene is TRBV7-9, the J gene TRBJ1-1; D unresolved. The CDR3 is 13 amino acids. V lost 1 base and J 2 bases, leaving 5 bases between the germline ends. The V gene's germline CDR1 is SEHNR and CDR2 FQNEAQ (reference sequence). The DNA for the CDR3 is TGTGCCAGCAGCTTAGTGAGAAACACTGAAGCTTTCTTT. This gives the protein CASSLVRNTEAFF.

In its sample, this clone was seen once. The V and J genes are TRBV28 and TRBJ2-7, with D unclear. The V and J ends lost 5 bases and 2 bases respectively, with 13 bases between them. This CDR3 is built from 14 residues. Germline lookup yields CDR1 MDHEN and CDR2 SYDVKM. The CDR3 sequence is CASSPPDEPYEQYF. CDR3 DNA: TGTGCCAGCAGTCCCCCCGATGAGCCCTACGAGCAGTACTTC.

This clone was picked up one time. V gene TRBV10-1 combines with J gene TRBJ2-7; a weak D match, TRBD2 (5 bases). There are 14 residues in the CDR3. Germline CDR1 and CDR2: WNHNN and SYGVQD (reference sequence). Trimming took off 0 bases at V and 2 bases at J, with 8 bases between the two ends. Here the CDR3 reads CASSESRRAYEQYF. In DNA, the CDR3 is TGCGCCAGCAGTGAGTCGAGGCGGGCCTACGAGCAGTACTTC.

This clone was seen a few times. V gene TRBV4-2 combines with J gene TRBJ1-3; no clear D gene. V lost 4 bases, J lost 0 bases, and 13 bases lay in between. The germline CDR1 and CDR2 sequences are LGHNA and YNFKEQ. The CDR3 covers 16 residues. The CDR3 coding sequence is TGTGCCAGCAGCCTCACCGGAGTGGACTCTGGAAACACCATATATTTT. It codes for CASSLTGVDSGNTIYF.

The chain employs TRBV7-2 and TRBJ1-1, with TRBD1 as a possible D gene (5 bases). The CDR3 extends over 14 amino acids. Trimming removed 4 bases from V and 10 bases from J, with 19 bases in between. The germline gives CDR1 SGHTA, CDR2 FQGNSA. The CDR3 loop is CASSSYQAPQGAFF. DNA for the CDR3: TGTGCCAGCAGCTCTTACCAGGCTCCTCAGGGAGCTTTCTTT.

The chain carries TRBV6-6 and TRBJ2-7; D is uncertain. This CDR3 has 15 amino acids. Between the trimmed V and J ends, which lost 3 bases and 6 bases, there was a span of 18 bases. Germline V gene sequence: CDR1 MNHNY, CDR2 SVGAGI (reference sequence). CDR3 sequence: CASSYPTGRSTEQYF. The CDR3 nucleotides are TGTGCCAGCAGTTATCCCACTGGCAGGTCCACCGAGCAGTACTTC.

The rearrangement uses TRBV7-2 and TRBJ1-1; no reliable D call. Germline assignment: CDR1 SGHTA and CDR2 FQGNSA. V lost 6 bases and J 1 base, leaving 12 bases between the germline ends. The CDR3 contains 14 residues. The CDR3: CASSFGRENTEAFF. The CDR3 DNA follows: TGTGCCAGCAGTTTCGGACGGGAGAACACTGAAGCTTTCTTT. The entire variable domain, with the rest obtained from reference TRBV7-2 and TRBJ1-1, is as follows: GAGVSQSPSNKVTEKGKDVELRCDPISGHTALYWYRQSLGQGLEFLIYFQGNSAPDKSGLPSDRFSAERTGGSVSTLTIQRTQQEDSAVYLCASSFGRENTEAFFGQGTRLTVV.

This chain uses TRBV5-1 with TRBJ1-1, with D perhaps matching TRBD1 (6 bases). V lost 1 base to trimming and J lost 6 bases, with 13 bases between them. Germline V CDR1 and CDR2: SGHRS, YFSETQ. The CDR3 contains 14 residues. CDR3: CASSLWGPGAEAFF. The CDR3 nucleotides are TGCGCCAGCAGCTTGTGGGGGCCCGGGGCTGAAGCTTTCTTT.

J is TRBJ2-7 and V is TRBV4-1; 11 bases fit TRBD2. CDR1 and CDR2 from the germline V gene are MGHRA and YSYEKL. V lost 0 bases, J lost 7 bases, and 14 bases stayed unmatched. The CDR3 has 18 amino acids. CDR3 DNA: TGCGCCAGCAGCCAAGAGGGCCCGGGGACTAGCGGTGTAAGGGAGCAGTACTTC. It is translated as CASSQEGPGTSGVREQYF.

This clone appeared a single time. The V gene is TRBV27, the J gene TRBJ2-3, with D possibly being TRBD2 (5 bases). Deletions cut 1 base from V and 4 bases from J, with 6 bases between. CDR3 size: 13 residues. CDR1 is MNHEY, CDR2 SMNVEV, per germline (reference sequence). DNA for the CDR3: TGTGCCAGCAGTTTATTCGGGGCAGATACGCAGTATTTT. Protein sequence: CASSLFGADTQYF.

The rearrangement joins TRBV13 to TRBJ2-3, with D tentatively TRBD2 (7 bases). V lost 5 bases, J lost 0 bases, and 15 bases lay in between. The CDR3 is made up of 16 amino acids. Per the germline V gene, CDR1 is PRHDT and CDR2 is FYEKMQ (reference sequence). The CDR3 DNA reads as TGTGCCAGCAGCCCATACCGGGGGGCGAGCACAGATACGCAGTATTTT. Residues: CASSPYRGASTDTQYF.

This chain joins TRBV7-2 and TRBJ2-7; a possible D gene is TRBD1 (6 bases). The CDR3 sequence is 14 residues long. The V gene's germline CDR1 is SGHTA and CDR2 FQGNSA. V lost 5 bases, J lost 3 bases, and 14 bases lay in between. The CDR3 bases are TGTGCCAGCAGCGTTGGGACACGATTCTACGAGCAGTACTTC. Translating it yields CASSVGTRFYEQYF.

In its sample, this clone was seen once. The chain has TRBV9 and TRBJ2-5; a possible D gene is TRBD1 (6 bases). Judging by the DNA end, TRBJ2-7 fits better; the J call may be wrong. The CDR3 spans 16 residues. Germline V gene data show CDR1 as SGDLS and CDR2 as YYNGEE. CDR3 DNA sequence: TGTGCCAGCAGCGTAGGTGGACAGCCCGGCAGCCACGAGCAGTACTTC. Translation gives CASSVGGQPGSHEQYF.

The V and J genes are TRBV15 and TRBJ2-5, with 10 bases identical to TRBD1. V trimming: 4 bases; J trimming: 6 bases; junction bases outside the gene matches: 8. Germline assignment: CDR1 LNHNV and CDR2 YYDKDF (reference sequence). The CDR3 is made up of 15 amino acids. The CDR3 is CATSTRDRGFQTQYF. CDR3 DNA sequence: TGTGCCACCAGCACAAGGGACAGGGGATTTCAGACCCAGTACTTC.